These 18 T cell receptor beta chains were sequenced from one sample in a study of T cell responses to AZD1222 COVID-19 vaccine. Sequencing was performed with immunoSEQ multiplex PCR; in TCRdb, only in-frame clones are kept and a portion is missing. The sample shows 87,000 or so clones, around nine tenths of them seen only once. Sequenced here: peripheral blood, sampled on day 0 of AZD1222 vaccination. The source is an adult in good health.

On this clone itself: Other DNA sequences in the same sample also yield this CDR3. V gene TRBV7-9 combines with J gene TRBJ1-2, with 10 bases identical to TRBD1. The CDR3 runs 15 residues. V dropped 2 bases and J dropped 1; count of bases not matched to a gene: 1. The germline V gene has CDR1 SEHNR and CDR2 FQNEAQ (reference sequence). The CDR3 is CASSLWDRGNYGYTF. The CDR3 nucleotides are TGTGCCAGCAGCTTATGGGACAGGGGTAACTATGGCTACACCTTC.

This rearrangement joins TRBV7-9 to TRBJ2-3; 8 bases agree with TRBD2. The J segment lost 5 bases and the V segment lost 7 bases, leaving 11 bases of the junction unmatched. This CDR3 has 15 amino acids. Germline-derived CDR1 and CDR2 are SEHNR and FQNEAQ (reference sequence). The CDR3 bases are TGTGCCAGCACATCCGGGACTAGTATAGGAGATACGCAGTATTTT. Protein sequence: CASTSGTSIGDTQYF.

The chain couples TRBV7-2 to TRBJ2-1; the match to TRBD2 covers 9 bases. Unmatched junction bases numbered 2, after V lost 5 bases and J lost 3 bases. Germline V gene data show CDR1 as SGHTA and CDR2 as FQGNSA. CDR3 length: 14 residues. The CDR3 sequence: CASSVSGGYNEQFF. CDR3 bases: TGTGCCAGCAGCGTTAGCGGGGGCTACAATGAGCAGTTCTTC.

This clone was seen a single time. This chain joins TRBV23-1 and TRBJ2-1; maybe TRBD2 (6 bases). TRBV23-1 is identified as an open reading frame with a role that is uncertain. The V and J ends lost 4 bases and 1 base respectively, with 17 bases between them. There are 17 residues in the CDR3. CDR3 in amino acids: CASSPTGDSGSYNEQFF. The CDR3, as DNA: TGCGCCAGCAGTCCCACGGGGGATAGTGGTTCCTACAATGAGCAGTTCTTC.

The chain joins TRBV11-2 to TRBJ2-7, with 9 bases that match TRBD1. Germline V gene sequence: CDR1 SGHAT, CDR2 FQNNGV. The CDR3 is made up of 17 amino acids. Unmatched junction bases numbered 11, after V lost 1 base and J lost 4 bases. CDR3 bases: TGTGCCAGCAGCTTAGGAGTAGGGACAGGGTTTTTTTACGAGCAGTACTTC. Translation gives CASSLGVGTGFFYEQYF.

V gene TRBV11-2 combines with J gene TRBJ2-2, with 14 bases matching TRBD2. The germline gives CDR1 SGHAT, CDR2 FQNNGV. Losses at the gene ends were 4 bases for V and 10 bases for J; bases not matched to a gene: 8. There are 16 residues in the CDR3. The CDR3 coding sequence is TGTGCCAGCAGCTCAAGACTAGCGGGGGGGCTCGAGGAGCTGTTTTTT. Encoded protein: CASSSRLAGGLEELFF.

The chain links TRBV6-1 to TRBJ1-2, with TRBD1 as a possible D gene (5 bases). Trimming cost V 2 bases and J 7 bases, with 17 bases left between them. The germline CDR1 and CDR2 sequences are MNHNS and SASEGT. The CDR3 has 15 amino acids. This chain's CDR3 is CASSESTAGQRGYTF. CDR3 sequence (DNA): TGTGCCAGCAGTGAAAGTACGGCAGGGCAGCGTGGCTACACCTTC.

CDR3 nucleotides: TGTGCCAGCAAACCAGGTCGGAGCGGGGGTTTTCGGACCCAGTACTTC. The encoded protein is CASKPGRSGGFRTQYF. This sequence joins TRBV19 and TRBJ2-5; 8 bases match TRBD2. The germline gives CDR1 LNHDA, CDR2 SQIVND (reference sequence). This CDR3 is built from 16 residues. The V and J ends lost 9 bases and 7 bases, in that order; junction bases with no gene match: 19.

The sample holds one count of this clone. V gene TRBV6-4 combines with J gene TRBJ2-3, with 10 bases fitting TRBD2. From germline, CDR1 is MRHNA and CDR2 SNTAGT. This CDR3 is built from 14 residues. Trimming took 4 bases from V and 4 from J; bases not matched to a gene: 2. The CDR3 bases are TGTGCCAGCAGTGCGAGCGGGGGGGCAGATACGCAGTATTTT. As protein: CASSASGGADTQYF.

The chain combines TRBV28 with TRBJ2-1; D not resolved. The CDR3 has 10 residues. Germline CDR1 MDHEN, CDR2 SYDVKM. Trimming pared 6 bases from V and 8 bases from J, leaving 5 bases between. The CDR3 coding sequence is TGTGCCAGCAGCATTGATGAGCAGTTCTTC. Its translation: CASSIDEQFF.

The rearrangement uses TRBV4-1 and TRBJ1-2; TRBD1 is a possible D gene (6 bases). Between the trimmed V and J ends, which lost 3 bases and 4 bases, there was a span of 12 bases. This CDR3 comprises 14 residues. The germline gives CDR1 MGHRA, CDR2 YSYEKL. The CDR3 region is CASSHPGQSYGYTF. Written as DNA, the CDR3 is TGCGCCAGCAGCCATCCCGGACAGAGCTATGGCTACACCTTC.

CDR3 amino acids: CASSFRGSGYGYTF. The CDR3 DNA follows: TGTGCCAGCAGTTTCAGGGGGTCTGGCTATGGCTACACCTTC. The chain employs TRBV27 and TRBJ1-2; the match to TRBD1 covers 7 bases. This CDR3 is built from 14 residues. Germline CDR1 reads MNHEY; CDR2 reads SMNVEV (reference sequence). The ends lost 3 bases at V and 4 bases at J; junction bases unmatched: 5.

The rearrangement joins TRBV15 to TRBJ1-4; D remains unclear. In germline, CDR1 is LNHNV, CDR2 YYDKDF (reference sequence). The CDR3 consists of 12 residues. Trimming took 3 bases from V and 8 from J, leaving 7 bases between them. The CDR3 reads CATSSGPEKLFF. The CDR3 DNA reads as TGTGCCACCAGCAGCGGACCAGAAAAACTGTTTTTT.

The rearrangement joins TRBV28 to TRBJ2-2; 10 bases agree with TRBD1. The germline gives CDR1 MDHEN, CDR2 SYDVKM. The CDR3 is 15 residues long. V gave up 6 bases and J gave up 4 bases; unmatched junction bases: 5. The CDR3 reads CASRWTGGSTGELFF. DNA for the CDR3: TGTGCCAGCAGGTGGACAGGGGGGAGCACCGGGGAGCTGTTTTTT.

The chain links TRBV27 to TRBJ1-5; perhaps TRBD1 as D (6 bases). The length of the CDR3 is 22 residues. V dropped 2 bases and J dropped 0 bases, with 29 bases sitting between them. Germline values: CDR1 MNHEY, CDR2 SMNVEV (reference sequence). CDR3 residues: CASSLGSRSSRRDRHSNQPQHF. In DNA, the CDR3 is TGTGCCAGCAGTTTAGGGTCCCGGTCTTCCCGGAGAGACAGGCATAGCAATCAGCCCCAGCATTTT.

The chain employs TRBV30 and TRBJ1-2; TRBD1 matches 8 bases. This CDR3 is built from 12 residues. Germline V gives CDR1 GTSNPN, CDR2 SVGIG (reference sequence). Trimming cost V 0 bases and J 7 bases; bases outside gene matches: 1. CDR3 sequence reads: CAWSVDRAGYTF. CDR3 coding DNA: TGTGCCTGGAGTGTGGACAGGGCTGGCTACACCTTC.

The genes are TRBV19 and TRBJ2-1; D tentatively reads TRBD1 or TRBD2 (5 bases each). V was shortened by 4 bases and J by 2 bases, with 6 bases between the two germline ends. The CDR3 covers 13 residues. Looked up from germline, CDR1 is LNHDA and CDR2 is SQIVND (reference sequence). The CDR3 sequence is CASSTGPYNEQFF. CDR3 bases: TGTGCCAGTAGTACGGGGCCCTACAATGAGCAGTTCTTC.

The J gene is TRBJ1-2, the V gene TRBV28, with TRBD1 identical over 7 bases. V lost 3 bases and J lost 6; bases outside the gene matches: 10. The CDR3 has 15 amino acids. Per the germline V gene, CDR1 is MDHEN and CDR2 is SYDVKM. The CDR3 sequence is CASSLVLAGGDGYTF. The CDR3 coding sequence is TGTGCCAGCAGTTTGGTTCTTGCAGGGGGTGATGGCTACACCTTC.